This record looks at one T cell receptor beta chain sequence and its context. The source of the sample is a study of blood T cell repertoires in COVID-19. Study background: Italy, Spain and the United States were the sources of the convalescent and acute COVID-19 samples.

Repertoires were generated with immunoSEQ multiplex PCR, while TCRdb's copy carries only in-frame clones and drops some. In the table there are about 150,000 clones, over 60% of which are singletons. Source material: peripheral blood. The sequence derives from a woman over 75 with acute or convalescent COVID-19.

Here the CDR3 reads CASSYSRETEAFF. CDR3 in DNA: TGTGCCAGCAGTTACTCGCGGGAAACTGAAGCTTTCTTT. The genes are TRBV6-5 and TRBJ1-1, with D hard to call. The V gene's germline CDR1 is MNHEY and CDR2 SVGAGI. The CDR3 extends over 13 amino acids. The V end was cut by 0 bases, the J end by 5 bases, with 7 bases between.